Listed below are T cell receptor beta chains from one sample, sequenced in a study of cytomegalovirus exposure and HLA in healthy donors. Measured with immunoSEQ multiplex PCR; TCRdb has only the in-frame clones, and not every one. The sample holds some 120,000 clones, over 60% seen once. The material sequenced was PBMCs. The receptors were gathered from a man younger than 35 in good health and CMV-seropositive. Each CDR3 is given with its conserved first and last residue. The order of the fields is J gene, V gene, CDR3 protein.

>TRBJ2-1|TRBV10-2
CASSTGSSYNEQFF
>TRBJ2-1|TRBV11-1
CASSLERRNEQFF
>TRBJ2-5|TRBV18
CASSPRRDRVAETQYF
>TRBJ1-5|TRBV19
CASADRPGGVNQPQHF
>TRBJ2-2|TRBV9
CASSVGTSGTYTGELFF
>TRBJ2-7|TRBV5-4
CASSGLTRGSYEQYF
>TRBJ1-2|TRBV19
CASSIHRGWYGYTF
>TRBJ2-5|TRBV7-3
CASSPGTGEAQYF
>TRBJ1-1|TRBV30
CASGQGYATEAFF
>TRBJ1-5|TRBV15
CATSTPGQRGQPQHF
>TRBJ2-1|TRBV19
CASSIAGQGYNEQFF
>TRBJ1-1|TRBV2
CASSQDLRTEAFF
>TRBJ2-2|TRBV18
CASSPLTERTNTGELFF
>TRBJ1-5|TRBV5-1
CASSLVSGSNQPQHF
>TRBJ1-6|TRBV27
CASSLSVPGQGVPLHF
>TRBJ1-1|TRBV2
CASSELTGGTEAFF
>TRBJ2-7|TRBV19
CASSSGTSVYEQYF
>TRBJ1-4|TRBV18
CASSRGETNEKLFF
>TRBJ2-1|TRBV5-8
CASSPHPSEQFF
>TRBJ1-1|TRBV7-8
CASLLFSIGTRNTEAFF
>TRBJ2-5|TRBV6-6
CASSYSNIPQETQYF
>NA|TRBV19
CASSEASGSSYEQYF
>TRBJ2-7|TRBV10-3
CAIRAAGGHEQYF
>TRBJ2-1|TRBV5-1
CASSYRDRWGDYNEQFF
>TRBJ2-5|TRBV5-1
CASSLRSDRAETQYF
>TRBJ2-7|TRBV6-5
CASTPSTASYEQYF
>TRBJ1-4|TRBV5-4
CASSWNRGGREKLFF
>TRBJ2-5|TRBV7-8
CASSRGRETQYF
>TRBJ2-5|TRBV10-3
CAISYSGGEGETQYF
>TRBJ2-3|TRBV5-4
CASSLPGSATDTQYF